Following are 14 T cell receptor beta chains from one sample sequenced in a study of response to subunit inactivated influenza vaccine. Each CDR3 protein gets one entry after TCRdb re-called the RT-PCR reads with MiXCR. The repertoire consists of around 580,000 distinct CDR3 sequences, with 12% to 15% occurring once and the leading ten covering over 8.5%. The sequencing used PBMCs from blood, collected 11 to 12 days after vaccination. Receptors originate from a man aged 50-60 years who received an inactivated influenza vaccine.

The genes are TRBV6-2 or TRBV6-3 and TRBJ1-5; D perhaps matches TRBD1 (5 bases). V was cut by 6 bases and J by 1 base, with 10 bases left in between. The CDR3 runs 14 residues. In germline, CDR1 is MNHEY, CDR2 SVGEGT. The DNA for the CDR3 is TGTGCCAGCAGCATGACAGACAGCAATCAGCCCCAGCATTTT. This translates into CASSMTDSNQPQHF.

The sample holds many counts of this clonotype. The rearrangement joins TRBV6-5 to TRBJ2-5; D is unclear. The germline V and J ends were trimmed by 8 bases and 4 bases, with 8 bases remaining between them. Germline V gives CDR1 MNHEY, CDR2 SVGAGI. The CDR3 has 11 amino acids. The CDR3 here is CASGWGETQYF. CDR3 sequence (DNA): TGTGCCAGCGGATGGGGAGAGACCCAGTACTTC.

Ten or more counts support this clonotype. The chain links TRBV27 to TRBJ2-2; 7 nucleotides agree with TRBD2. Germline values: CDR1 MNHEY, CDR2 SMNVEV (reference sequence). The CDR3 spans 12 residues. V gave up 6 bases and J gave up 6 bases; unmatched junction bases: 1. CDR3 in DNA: TGTGCCAGCAGCGGACTAGCCGGGGAGCTGTTTTTT. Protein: CASSGLAGELFF.

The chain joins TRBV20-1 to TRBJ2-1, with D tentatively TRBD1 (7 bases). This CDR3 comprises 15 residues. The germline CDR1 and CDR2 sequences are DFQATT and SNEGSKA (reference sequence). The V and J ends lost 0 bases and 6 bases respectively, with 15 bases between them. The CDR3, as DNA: TGCAGTGCTAGAGATCACCAGGGGGGCCCCAATGAGCAGTTCTTC. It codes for CSARDHQGGPNEQFF.

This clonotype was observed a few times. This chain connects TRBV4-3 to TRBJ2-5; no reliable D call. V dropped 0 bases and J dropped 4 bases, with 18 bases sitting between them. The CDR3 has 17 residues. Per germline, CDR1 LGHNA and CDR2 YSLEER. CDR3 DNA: TGCGCCAGCAGCCAAGATTCCTGGCAGGTCTCATCAGAGACCCAGTACTTC. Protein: CASSQDSWQVSSETQYF.

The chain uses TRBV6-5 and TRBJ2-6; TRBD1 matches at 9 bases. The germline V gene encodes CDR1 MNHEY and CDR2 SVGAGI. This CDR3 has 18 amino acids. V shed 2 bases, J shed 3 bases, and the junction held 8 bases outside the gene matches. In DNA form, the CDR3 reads TGTGCCAGCAGTTACCCCGGGACAGGGCTCTTTGGGGCCAACGTCCTGACTTTC. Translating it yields CASSYPGTGLFGANVLTF.

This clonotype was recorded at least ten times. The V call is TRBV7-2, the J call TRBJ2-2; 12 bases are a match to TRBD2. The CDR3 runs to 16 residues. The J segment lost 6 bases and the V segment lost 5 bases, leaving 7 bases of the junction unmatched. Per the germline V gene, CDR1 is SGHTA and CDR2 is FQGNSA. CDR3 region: CASSTPSGRAAGELFF. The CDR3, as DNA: TGTGCCAGCAGCACACCTAGCGGGAGGGCCGCCGGGGAGCTGTTTTTT.

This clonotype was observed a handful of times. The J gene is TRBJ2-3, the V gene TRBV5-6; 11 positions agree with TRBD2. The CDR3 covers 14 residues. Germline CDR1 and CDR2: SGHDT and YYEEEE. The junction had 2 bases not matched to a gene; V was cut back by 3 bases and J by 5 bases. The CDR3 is CASSSGTSGDTQYF. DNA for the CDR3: TGTGCCAGCAGCTCTGGGACTAGCGGAGATACGCAGTATTTT.

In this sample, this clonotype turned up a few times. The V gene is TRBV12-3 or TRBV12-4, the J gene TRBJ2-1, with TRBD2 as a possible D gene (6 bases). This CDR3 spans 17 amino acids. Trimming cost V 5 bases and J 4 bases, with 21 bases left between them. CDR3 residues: CASSPRLEDPTYNEQFF. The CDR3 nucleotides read TGTGCCAGCAGTCCGAGACTAGAGGACCCGACTTACAATGAGCAGTTCTTC.

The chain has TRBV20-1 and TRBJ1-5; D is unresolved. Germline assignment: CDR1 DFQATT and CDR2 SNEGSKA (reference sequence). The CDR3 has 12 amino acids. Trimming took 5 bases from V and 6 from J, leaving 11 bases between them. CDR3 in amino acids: CSAGVTSQPQHF. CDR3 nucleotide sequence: TGCAGTGCTGGGGTCACTTCTCAGCCCCAGCATTTT.

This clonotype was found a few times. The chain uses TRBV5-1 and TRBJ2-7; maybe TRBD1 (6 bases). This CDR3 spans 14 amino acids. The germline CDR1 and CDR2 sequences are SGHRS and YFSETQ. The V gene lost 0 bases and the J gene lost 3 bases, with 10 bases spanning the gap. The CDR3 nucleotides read TGCGCCAGCAGCTTGGCAGGGGAGAACTACGAGCAGTACTTC. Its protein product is CASSLAGENYEQYF.

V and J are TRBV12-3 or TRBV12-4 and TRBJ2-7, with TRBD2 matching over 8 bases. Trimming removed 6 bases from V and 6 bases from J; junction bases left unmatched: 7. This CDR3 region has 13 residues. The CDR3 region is CASRPSGGGEQYF. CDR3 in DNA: TGTGCCAGCAGACCAAGCGGGGGAGGCGAGCAGTACTTC.

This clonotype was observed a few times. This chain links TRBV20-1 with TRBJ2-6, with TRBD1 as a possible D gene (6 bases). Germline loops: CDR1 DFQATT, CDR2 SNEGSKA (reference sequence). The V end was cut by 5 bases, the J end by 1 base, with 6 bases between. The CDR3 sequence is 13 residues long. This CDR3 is CSAGQSGANVLTF. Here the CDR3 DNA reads TGCAGTGCTGGACAGTCTGGGGCCAACGTCCTGACTTTC.

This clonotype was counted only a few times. In nucleotides, the CDR3 is TGTGCCAGCAGCTTTCAGGGGGCGAGGGAGACCCAGTACTTC. Its protein product is CASSFQGARETQYF. The V and J genes are TRBV11-2 and TRBJ2-5; 8 nucleotides line up with TRBD1. The V gene end was trimmed by 3 bases and the J gene end by 5 bases; junction bases not matched to a gene: 5. This CDR3 has 14 amino acids. Germline CDR1 is SGHAT and CDR2 is FQNNGV. Looking up the rest from reference TRBV11-2 and TRBJ2-5 gives the full variable domain: EAGVAQSPRYKIIEKRQSVAFWCNPISGHATLYWYQQILGQGPKLLIQFQNNGVVDDSQLPKDRFSAERLKGVDSTLKIQPAKLEDSAVYLCASSFQGARETQYFGPGTRLLVL.